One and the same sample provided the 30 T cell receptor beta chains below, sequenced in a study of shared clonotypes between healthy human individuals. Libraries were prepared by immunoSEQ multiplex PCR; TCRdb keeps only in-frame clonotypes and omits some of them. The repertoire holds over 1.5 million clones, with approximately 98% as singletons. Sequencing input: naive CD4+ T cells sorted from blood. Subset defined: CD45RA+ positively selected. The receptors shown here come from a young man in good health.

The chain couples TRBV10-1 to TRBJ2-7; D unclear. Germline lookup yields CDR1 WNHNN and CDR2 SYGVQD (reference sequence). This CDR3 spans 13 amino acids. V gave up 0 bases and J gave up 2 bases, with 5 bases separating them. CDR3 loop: CASSESVAYEQYF. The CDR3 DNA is TGCGCCAGCAGTGAGTCTGTAGCCTACGAGCAGTACTTC.

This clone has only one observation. CDR3 protein: CAARLSSYNEQFF. The CDR3 DNA sequence: TGCGCCGCGCGCCTGAGCTCCTACAATGAGCAGTTCTTC. V is TRBV10-2 and J is TRBJ2-1; D remains ambiguous. From germline, CDR1 is WSHSY and CDR2 SAAADI. The CDR3 is made up of 13 amino acids. The V and J ends lost 11 bases and 0 bases respectively, with 11 bases between them.

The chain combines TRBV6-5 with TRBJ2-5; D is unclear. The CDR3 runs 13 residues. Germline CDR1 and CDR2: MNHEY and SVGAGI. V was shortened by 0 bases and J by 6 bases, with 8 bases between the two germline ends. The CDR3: CASSYSRTQTQYF. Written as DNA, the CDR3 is TGTGCCAGCAGTTACTCTAGGACCCAGACCCAGTACTTC.

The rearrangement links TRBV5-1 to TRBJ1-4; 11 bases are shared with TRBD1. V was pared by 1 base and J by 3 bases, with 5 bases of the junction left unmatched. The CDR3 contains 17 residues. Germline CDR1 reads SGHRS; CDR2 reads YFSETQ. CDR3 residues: CASSLTGTGGANEKLFF. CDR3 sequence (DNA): TGCGCCAGCAGCTTGACCGGGACAGGGGGAGCTAATGAAAAACTGTTTTTT.

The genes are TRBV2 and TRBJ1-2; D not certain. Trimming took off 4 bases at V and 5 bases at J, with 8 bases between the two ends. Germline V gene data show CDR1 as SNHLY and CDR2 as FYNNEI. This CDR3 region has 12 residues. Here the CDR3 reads CASSVSGYGYTF. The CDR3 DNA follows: TGTGCCAGCAGTGTTTCTGGGTATGGCTACACCTTC.

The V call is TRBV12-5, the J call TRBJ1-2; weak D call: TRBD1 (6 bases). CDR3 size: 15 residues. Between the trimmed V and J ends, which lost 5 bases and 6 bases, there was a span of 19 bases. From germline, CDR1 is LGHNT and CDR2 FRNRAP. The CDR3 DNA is TGTGCTAGTGGTCCCCGCACGGAGAGGGGGGATGGCTACACCTTC. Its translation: CASGPRTERGDGYTF.

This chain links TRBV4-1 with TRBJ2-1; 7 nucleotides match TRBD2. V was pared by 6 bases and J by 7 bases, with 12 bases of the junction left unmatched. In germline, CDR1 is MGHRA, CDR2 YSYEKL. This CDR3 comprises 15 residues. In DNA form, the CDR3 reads TGCGCCAGCAGACATGTTGCTAGCGGAGTTAATGAGCAGTTCTTC. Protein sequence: CASRHVASGVNEQFF.

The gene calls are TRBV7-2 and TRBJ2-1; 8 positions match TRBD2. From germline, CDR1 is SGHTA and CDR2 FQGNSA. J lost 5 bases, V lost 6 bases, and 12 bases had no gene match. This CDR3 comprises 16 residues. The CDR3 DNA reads TGTGCCAGCAGGAGCCAGGGACTAGTCCTCCACAATGAGCAGTTCTTC. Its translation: CASRSQGLVLHNEQFF.

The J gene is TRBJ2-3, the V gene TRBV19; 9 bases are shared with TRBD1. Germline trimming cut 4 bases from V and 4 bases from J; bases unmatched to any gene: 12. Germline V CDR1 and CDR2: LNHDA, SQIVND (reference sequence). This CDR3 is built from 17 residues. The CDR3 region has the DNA TGTGCCAGTAGTAAAACCCGACGGACAGGGGAAGCAGATACGCAGTATTTT. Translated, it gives CASSKTRRTGEADTQYF. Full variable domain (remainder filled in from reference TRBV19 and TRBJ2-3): DGGITQSPKYLFRKEGQNVTLSCEQNLNHDAMYWYRQDPGQGLRLIYYSQIVNDFQKGDIAEGYSVSREKKESFPLTVTSAQKNPTAFYLCASSKTRRTGEADTQYFGPGTRLTVL.

The DNA for the CDR3 is TGCAGCGCCCCGACAGGGCCCAACACTGAAGCTTTCTTT. It codes for CSAPTGPNTEAFF. The rearrangement joins TRBV29-1 to TRBJ1-1, with 7 bases fitting TRBD1. The CDR3 covers 13 residues. J lost 2 bases, V lost 7 bases, and 7 bases had no gene match. Germline V gene sequence: CDR1 SQVTM, CDR2 ANQGSEA.

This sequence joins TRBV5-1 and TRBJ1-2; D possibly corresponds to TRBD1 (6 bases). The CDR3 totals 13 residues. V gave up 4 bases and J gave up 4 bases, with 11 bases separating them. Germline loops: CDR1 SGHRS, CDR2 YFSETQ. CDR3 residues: CASSLQGTYGYTF. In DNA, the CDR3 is TGCGCCAGCAGCCTACAGGGTACCTATGGCTACACCTTC. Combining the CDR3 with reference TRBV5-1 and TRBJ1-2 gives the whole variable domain KAGVTQTPRYLIKTRGQQVTLSCSPISGHRSVSWYQQTPGQGLQFLFEYFSETQRNKGNFPGRFSGRQFSNSRSEMNVSTLELGDSALYLCASSLQGTYGYTFGSGTRLTVV.

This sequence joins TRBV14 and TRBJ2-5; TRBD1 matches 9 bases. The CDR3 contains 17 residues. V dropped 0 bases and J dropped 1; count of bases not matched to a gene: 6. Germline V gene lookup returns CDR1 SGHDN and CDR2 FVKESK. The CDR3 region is CASSQDPRTGAQETQYF. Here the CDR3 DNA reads TGTGCCAGCAGCCAAGACCCGAGGACAGGGGCCCAAGAGACCCAGTACTTC.

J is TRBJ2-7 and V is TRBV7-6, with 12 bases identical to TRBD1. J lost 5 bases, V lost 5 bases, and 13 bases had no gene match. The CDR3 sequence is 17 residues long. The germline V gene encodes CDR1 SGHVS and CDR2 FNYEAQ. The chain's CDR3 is CASSPTITGTGGHEQYF. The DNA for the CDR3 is TGTGCCAGCAGCCCAACAATCACCGGGACAGGGGGCCACGAGCAGTACTTC.

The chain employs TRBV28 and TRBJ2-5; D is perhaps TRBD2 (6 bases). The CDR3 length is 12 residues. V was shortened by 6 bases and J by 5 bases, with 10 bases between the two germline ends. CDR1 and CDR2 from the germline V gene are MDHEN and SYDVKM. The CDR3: CASRPGSETQYF. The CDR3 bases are TGTGCCAGCAGGCCCGGGAGTGAGACCCAGTACTTC.

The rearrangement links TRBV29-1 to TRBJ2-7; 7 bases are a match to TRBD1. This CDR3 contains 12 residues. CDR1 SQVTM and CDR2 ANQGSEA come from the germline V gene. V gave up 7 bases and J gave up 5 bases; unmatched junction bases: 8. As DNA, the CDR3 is TGCAGCGGGGGGACAGCGAGGGACGAGCAGTACTTC. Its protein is CSGGTARDEQYF.

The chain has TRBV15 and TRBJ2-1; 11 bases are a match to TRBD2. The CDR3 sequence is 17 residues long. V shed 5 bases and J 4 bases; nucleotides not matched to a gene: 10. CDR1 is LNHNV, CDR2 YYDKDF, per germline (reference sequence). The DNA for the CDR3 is TGTGCCACCAGCCCGTTGGGACTAGCGGAGTGGTACAATGAGCAGTTCTTC. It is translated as CATSPLGLAEWYNEQFF.

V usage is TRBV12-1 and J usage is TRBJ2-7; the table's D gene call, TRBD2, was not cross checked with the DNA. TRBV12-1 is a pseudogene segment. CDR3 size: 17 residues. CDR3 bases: TGTGCCAGCAGCTTTGGTCGCCCGGGGTTCCCTTCCTACGAGCAGTACTTC. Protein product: CASSFGRPGFPSYEQYF.

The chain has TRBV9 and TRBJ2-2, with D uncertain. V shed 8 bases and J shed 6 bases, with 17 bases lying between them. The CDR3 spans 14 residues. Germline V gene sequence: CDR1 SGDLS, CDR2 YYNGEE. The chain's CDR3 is CASGPVGVPGELFF. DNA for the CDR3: TGTGCCAGTGGACCAGTGGGTGTCCCCGGGGAGCTGTTTTTT.

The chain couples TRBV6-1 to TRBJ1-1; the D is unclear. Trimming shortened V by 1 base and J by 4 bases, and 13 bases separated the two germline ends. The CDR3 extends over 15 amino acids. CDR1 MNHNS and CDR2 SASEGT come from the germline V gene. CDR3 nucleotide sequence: TGTGCCAGCAGTGAAGATGATAGCTCGGGCACTGAAGCTTTCTTT. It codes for CASSEDDSSGTEAFF.

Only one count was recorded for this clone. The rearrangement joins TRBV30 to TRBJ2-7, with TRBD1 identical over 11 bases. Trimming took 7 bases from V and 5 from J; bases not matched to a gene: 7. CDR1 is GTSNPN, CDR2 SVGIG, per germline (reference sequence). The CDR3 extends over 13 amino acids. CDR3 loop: CALSGTGGDEQYF. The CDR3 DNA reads TGTGCCTTATCCGGGACAGGGGGTGACGAGCAGTACTTC. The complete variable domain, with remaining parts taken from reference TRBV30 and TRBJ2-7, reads SQTIHQWPATLVQPVGSPLSLECTVEGTSNPNLYWYRQAAGRGLQLLFYSVGIGQISSEVPQNLSASRPQDRQFILSSKKLLLSDSGFYLCALSGTGGDEQYFGPGTRLTVT.

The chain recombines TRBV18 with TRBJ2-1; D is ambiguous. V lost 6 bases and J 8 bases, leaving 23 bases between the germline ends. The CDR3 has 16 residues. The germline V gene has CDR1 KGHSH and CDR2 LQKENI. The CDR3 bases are TGTGCCAGCTCGCCTCCGACAATTACCCATGCCGATGAGCAGTTCTTC. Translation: CASSPPTITHADEQFF. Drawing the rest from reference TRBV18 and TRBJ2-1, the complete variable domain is NAGVMQNPRHLVRRRGQEARLRCSPMKGHSHVYWYRQLPEEGLKFMVYLQKENIIDESGMPKERFSAEFPKEGPSILRIQQVVRGDSAAYFCASSPPTITHADEQFFGPGTRLTVL.

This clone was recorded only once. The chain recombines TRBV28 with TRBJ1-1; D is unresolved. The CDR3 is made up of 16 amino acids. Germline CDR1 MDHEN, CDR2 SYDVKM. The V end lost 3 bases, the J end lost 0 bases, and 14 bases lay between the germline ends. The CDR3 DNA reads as TGTGCCAGCAGTTTTTACAGCCAGACTTTGAACACTGAAGCTTTCTTT. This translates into CASSFYSQTLNTEAFF. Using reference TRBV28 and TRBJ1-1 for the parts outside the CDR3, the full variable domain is DVKVTQSSRYLVKRTGEKVFLECVQDMDHENMFWYRQDPGLGLRLIYFSYDVKMKEKGDIPEGYSVSREKKERFSLILESASTNQTSMYLCASSFYSQTLNTEAFFGQGTRLTVV.

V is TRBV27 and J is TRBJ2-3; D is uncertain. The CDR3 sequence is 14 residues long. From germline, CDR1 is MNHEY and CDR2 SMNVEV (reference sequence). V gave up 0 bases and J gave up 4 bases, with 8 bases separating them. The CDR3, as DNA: TGTGCCAGCAGTTTATCGCAACTTGCAGATACGCAGTATTTT. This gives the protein CASSLSQLADTQYF.

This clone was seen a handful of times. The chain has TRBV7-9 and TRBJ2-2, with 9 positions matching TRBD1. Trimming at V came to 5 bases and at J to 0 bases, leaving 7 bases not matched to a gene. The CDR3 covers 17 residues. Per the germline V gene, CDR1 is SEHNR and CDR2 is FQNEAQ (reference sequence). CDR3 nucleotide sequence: TGTGCCAGCAGCCAACCGGGACAGGGAGCGAACACCGGGGAGCTGTTTTTT. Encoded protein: CASSQPGQGANTGELFF.

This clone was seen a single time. The CDR3 spells CASSHPAGLTDTQYF. DNA of the CDR3: TGTGCCAGTAGCCACCCGGCGGGGCTCACAGATACGCAGTATTTT. This chain links TRBV19 with TRBJ2-3; a weak D match, TRBD2 (6 bases). V lost 6 bases to trimming and J lost 2 bases, with 15 bases between them. This CDR3 is built from 15 residues. Germline assignment: CDR1 LNHDA and CDR2 SQIVND (reference sequence).

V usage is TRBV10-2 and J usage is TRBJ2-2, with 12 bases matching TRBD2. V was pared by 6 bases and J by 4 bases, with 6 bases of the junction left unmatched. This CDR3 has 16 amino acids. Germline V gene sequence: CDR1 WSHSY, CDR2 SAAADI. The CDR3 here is CASRDGLAGSTGELFF. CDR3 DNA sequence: TGCGCCAGCAGAGATGGACTAGCGGGAAGCACCGGGGAGCTGTTTTTT.

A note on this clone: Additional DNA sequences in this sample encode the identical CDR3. The CDR3 here is CASSPRGINYGYTF. In DNA, the CDR3 is TGTGCCAGCTCACCAAGAGGGATTAACTATGGCTACACCTTC. V is TRBV18 and J is TRBJ1-2; D is ambiguous. The V end lost 2 bases, the J end lost 1 base, and 8 bases lay between the germline ends. The CDR3 is made up of 14 amino acids. Germline V lookup: CDR1 KGHSH, CDR2 LQKENI.

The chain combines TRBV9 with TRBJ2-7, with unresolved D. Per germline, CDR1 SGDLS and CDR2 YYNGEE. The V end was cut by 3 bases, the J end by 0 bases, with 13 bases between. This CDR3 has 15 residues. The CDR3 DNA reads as TGTGCCAGCAGCGGAGGAGAACCGAGCTCCTACGAGCAGTACTTC. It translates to CASSGGEPSSYEQYF.

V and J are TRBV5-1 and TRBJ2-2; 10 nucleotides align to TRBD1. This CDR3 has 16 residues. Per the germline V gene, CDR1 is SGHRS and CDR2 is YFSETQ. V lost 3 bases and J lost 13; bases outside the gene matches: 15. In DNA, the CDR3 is TGCGCCAGCAGCTGGGACTTAGGACAGGGGGAAGACGGGCTGTTTTTT. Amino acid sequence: CASSWDLGQGEDGLFF.

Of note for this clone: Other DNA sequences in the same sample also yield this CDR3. CDR3 nucleotide sequence: TGTGCCAGTAGTTCCCGGATCCAAGAGACCCAGTACTTC. Translated, it gives CASSSRIQETQYF. The V call is TRBV19, the J call TRBJ2-5; D is uncertain. The CDR3 consists of 13 residues. Per germline, CDR1 LNHDA and CDR2 SQIVND (reference sequence). V lost 5 bases and J 1 base, leaving 8 bases between the germline ends.